The sequence of this TCR beta chain was determined in a study of cytomegalovirus exposure and HLA in healthy donors. Between the trimmed V and J ends, which lost 5 bases and 6 bases, there was a span of 20 bases. CDR1 is MNHEY and CDR2 is SMNVEV in the germline V gene (reference sequence). CDR3 length: 15 amino acids. This PCR relied on a set of 60 Vbeta primers and 13 Jbeta primers. The protocol was immunoSEQ multiplex PCR, while the TCRdb copy is restricted to in-frame clones and leaves out a portion. The sample has approximately 130,000 clones; about four fifths are singletons. Findings of the study overall: HLA allele associations emerged for around 16,000 TCR beta sequences in a later analysis, at 0.05 false discovery rate. Sequencing likely caused a cluster of highly shared sequence variants.

This clone appeared a few times. What it binds is unknown. Sequenced material: PBMCs. This TCR was recovered from a man aged 25-45 years in good health and CMV-seronegative. The chain couples TRBV27 to TRBJ2-7, with D perhaps matching TRBD1 (5 bases). The CDR3 DNA is TGTGCCAGCAGTATCGGACGGGTGGGGCTTCCCGAGCAGTACTTC. It specifies CASSIGRVGLPEQYF.